The present entry profiles one T cell receptor beta chain with its context. This sample stems from a study of T cell responses to AZD1222 COVID-19 vaccine. The data were produced by immunoSEQ multiplex PCR, yet TCRdb's version contains in-frame clones alone and is incomplete. Seen here are 160,000 or so clones, 90% observed once, and the top ten hold approximately 1.5%. The sample consisted of peripheral blood, taken 28 days after the second AZD1222 dose. The receptor was isolated from an adult who received the AZD1222 COVID-19 vaccine.

The chain's CDR3 is CASSLVGLDTGELFF. The DNA of the CDR3 is TGTGCCAGCAGCTTAGTGGGACTAGACACCGGGGAGCTGTTTTTT. The chain combines TRBV11-2 with TRBJ2-2; TRBD2 agrees at 8 bases. The CDR3 covers 15 residues. Per germline, CDR1 SGHAT and CDR2 FQNNGV. V gave up 1 base and J gave up 3 bases; unmatched junction bases: 1.